This TCR beta chain was captured in a study of blood T cell repertoires in COVID-19 (dated by TCRdb to 2020 to 2021). About the full investigation: Collaborator samples came from the United States, Italy and Spain and covered acute and convalescent phases of COVID-19. The prospective study material was composed of cDNA or gDNA derived from T cells, B-cell-depleted T cells, or PBMCs. Subjects who had been exposed to COVID-19, were actively infected with it, or had recovered from it provided the deeply sampled blood TCRbeta repertoires that made up the dataset. The repertoires were released in a freely available public database intended as a resource for research on the immune response to SARS-CoV-2. Samples came from the ongoing ImmuneRACE study (first 160 participants) plus 1,254 subjects from 6 global collaborators. The sample metadata nearly always contained a de-identified subject ID, COVID-19 status, age in years and sex. Where HLA class I and class II types were available, the types were taken from metadata supplied by the sample provider, not from assay-based typing.

Study-level results and caveats: Clinical and demographic metadata were provided uncurated, with the amount varying by source and participant.

TCRbeta CDR3 regions were amplified from genomic DNA by means of the immunoSEQ Assay, a bias-controlled multiplex PCR. Processing in the source paper ran as follows. The number of nucleated cells in each sample was estimated by amplification of reference gene primers within the assay. To quantify the absolute abundance of each unique TCRbeta CDR3 rearrangement, sequence reads were collapsed and filtered. For each sample, productive Simpson clonality was calculated as the square root of Simpson's diversity index across productive rearrangements. TCRdb obtained this table from immuneACCESS and retained in-frame rearrangements with V and J assigned. These tables miss some clones; where compared with another copy, unresolved V genes account for less than half of the shortfall, and the remainder is unexplained. V and J calls and clone size come straight from that table; D and trimming were deduced from the DNA. In this sample the table shows roughly 68,000 clones, roughly 90% of which occur a single time. The top ten clonotypes cover around 28% of the sample.

As to this clone: No cognate antigen has been identified for it. No base quality values were provided; no much bigger clone lies one nucleotide off.

Including cysteine and phenylalanine, the CDR3 has 15 amino acids. The DNA shown is the 45-base CDR3, in frame from base 1. The germline V gene yields SGHVS for CDR1 and FNYEAQ for CDR2. V trim: 5 bases; J trim: 3 bases; unmatched bases: 8. The collaborating institutions used their own protocols to collect whole blood in K2EDTA tubes. Collaborator samples were shipped for TCRbeta analysis as frozen whole blood, isolated PBMCs, or DNA extracted from either sample type. The clonotype originates from a man in his fifties or sixties with acute or convalescent COVID-19. Sequenced: peripheral blood. The chain couples TRBV7-6 to TRBJ2-7; 9 central bases correspond to TRBD1. For the CDR3, the sequence is CASSLGDREIYEQYF. The nucleotides read TGTGCCAGCAGCCTAGGGGACAGGGAGATCTACGAGCAGTACTTC.